These T cell receptor beta chains were read from a single sample in a study of blood T cell repertoires in COVID-19. Repertoires were generated with immunoSEQ multiplex PCR, while TCRdb's copy carries only in-frame clones and drops some. The sample contains some 150,000 clones, roughly three quarters of which appear only once. Sequenced: peripheral blood. The receptors stem from a woman in her seventies with COVID-19, enrolled during active disease. CDR3s leave out the opening cysteine and the closing phenylalanine or tryptophan. Size tells how often a clone was seen (once, few, many) or the class of an expanded clone, and some rows leave it out.

J | size | V | CDR3
TRBJ1-2 | few | TRBV30 | AWSVKPYYGYT
TRBJ2-7 | once | TRBV28 | ASGQGTEQY
TRBJ2-7 | few | TRBV6-1 | ASSEATNSYEQY
TRBJ2-7 | - | TRBV15 | ATSRENQDYEQY
TRBJ1-2 | - | TRBV9 | ASSVDLGGTGEYGYT
TRBJ1-1 | - | TRBV18 | ASLNEVRNTEAF
TRBJ1-1 | - | TRBV9 | ASSAGGEAF
TRBJ1-1 | - | TRBV19 | ASSAVRGTEAF
TRBJ2-1 | - | TRBV7-9 | ASSLEGSSYNEQF
TRBJ1-2 | - | TRBV29-1 | SVLPDRSYGYT
TRBJ2-7 | few | TRBV3-1/TRBV3-2 | ASSPPRGTRLFEQY
TRBJ2-6 | - | TRBV6-2/TRBV6-3 | ASSYSLAGVAGANVLT
TRBJ1-4 | - | TRBV4-3 | ASSQDLYRGNEKLF
TRBJ1-5 | - | TRBV12-3/TRBV12-4 | ASSSGNQPQH
TRBJ1-1 | - | TRBV2 | ASSQDKNTEAF
TRBJ2-3 | - | TRBV29-1 | SVGGRDTDTQY
TRBJ2-1 | - | TRBV11-2 | ASSLEVSGLLSSYNEQF
TRBJ2-1 | - | TRBV3-1/TRBV3-2 | ASSQDEAGGVNEQF
TRBJ2-3 | - | TRBV5-1 | ASSVGLDPVGTDTQY
TRBJ2-7 | - | TRBV5-4 | ASSSSDRGYEQY
TRBJ1-2 | - | TRBV20-1 | SAGDRGGYT
TRBJ2-7 | - | TRBV2 | ASRPDISSYEQY
TRBJ2-7 | - | TRBV20-1 | SASPPGQGGSSEQY
TRBJ2-1 | - | TRBV19 | ASNADRSSYNEQF
TRBJ1-1 | - | TRBV3-1/TRBV3-2 | ASSQRPGTGVWTEAF
TRBJ2-1 | - | TRBV15 | ATSRDPPQSGTRSYNEQF
TRBJ2-2 | - | TRBV11-2 | ASSLGRVELF
TRBJ1-1 | - | TRBV19 | ASRGGAGGSTEAF
TRBJ1-1 | - | TRBV6-5 | ATLTLTGANTEAF
TRBJ1-6 | - | TRBV5-6 | ASSWLQGLAPSPLH
TRBJ1-5 | - | TRBV5-1 | ASSAGQGAGQPQH
TRBJ1-4 | - | TRBV4-1 | ASSQDVRRIALEVGKLF
TRBJ2-2 | few | TRBV24-1 | ATSDWEGRANTGELF
TRBJ1-2 | few | TRBV30 | AWSMGQGNLNYGYT
TRBJ1-3 | - | TRBV7-3 | ASSRTGGSGNTIY
TRBJ1-4 | - | TRBV10-3 | AISEARSTGSLGEKLF
TRBJ1-1 | - | TRBV12-3/TRBV12-4 | ASYRNTEAF
TRBJ1-2 | - | TRBV20-1 | SASSSGYT
TRBJ2-1 | - | TRBV10-3 | AISGSGGGSSYNEQF
TRBJ2-3 | once | TRBV15 | ATSREAVRDTQY
TRBJ2-7 | - | TRBV5-1 | ASSSLGQSYEQY